The 28 T cell receptor beta chains given below trace back to one sample, sequenced in a study of CD8+CD57+ T cells in acquired aplastic anemia. Patients who underwent sequencing had shown CD8+CD57+ cell expansion by flow cytometry. Genomic DNA served as template for TCR beta VDJ and CDR3 profiling. Each CDR3 protein is one row after TCRdb ran MiXCR on the reads. Here the sample spans 150,000 to 200,000 distinct CDR3 sequences, around 47% being singletons. The sample taken for sequencing was sorted CD4+, CD8+, or CD8+CD57+ T cells (not recorded which) from PBMCs. The receptors derive from a human donor with aplastic anemia.

This clonotype was observed at least ten times. The chain employs TRBV7-2 and TRBJ1-4; 9 bases map to TRBD1. This CDR3 is built from 15 residues. From germline, CDR1 is SGHTA and CDR2 FQGNSA. Trimming cost V 5 bases and J 4 bases; bases outside gene matches: 5. CDR3 coding DNA: TGTGCCAGCAGCGGCAGGACAGGGGTTAATGAAAAACTGTTTTTT. Translation gives CASSGRTGVNEKLFF.

This clonotype showed up many times. The CDR3 here is CSARRQDTGELFF. The CDR3 DNA follows: TGCAGTGCTAGAAGACAGGACACCGGGGAGCTGTTTTTT. V gene TRBV20-1 combines with J gene TRBJ2-2; D might be TRBD1 (6 bases). CDR3 size: 13 residues. V gave up 2 bases and J gave up 3 bases, with 7 bases separating them. The germline CDR1 and CDR2 sequences are DFQATT and SNEGSKA (reference sequence).

At least ten counts were recorded for this clonotype. The chain links TRBV4-1 to TRBJ2-1, with a possible D match to TRBD2 (5 bases). Per germline, CDR1 MGHRA and CDR2 YSYEKL. This CDR3 is 15 amino acids long. The V and J ends lost 4 bases and 7 bases respectively, with 17 bases between them. The CDR3 sequence: CASSPSPGGFNEQFF. CDR3 in DNA: TGCGCCAGCAGCCCGAGTCCGGGCGGGTTTAATGAGCAGTTCTTC.

This rearrangement joins TRBV5-1 to TRBJ1-5; maybe TRBD1 (5 bases). Germline V gives CDR1 SGHRS, CDR2 YFSETQ. V was shortened by 0 bases and J by 6 bases, with 13 bases between the two germline ends. The CDR3 is made up of 15 amino acids. CDR3 loop: CASSLEGRDGQPQHF. The CDR3 nucleotides are TGCGCCAGCAGCTTGGAGGGCAGGGATGGTCAGCCCCAGCATTTT.

Ten or more counts support this clonotype. The rearrangement joins TRBV9 to TRBJ2-7, with TRBD1 matching over 8 bases. Germline CDR1 SGDLS, CDR2 YYNGEE. This CDR3 has 15 residues. Trimming took 0 bases from V and 3 from J; bases not matched to a gene: 5. The CDR3 spells CASSVGQGSLYEQYF. For the CDR3, the DNA is TGTGCCAGCAGCGTAGGACAGGGGTCCCTCTACGAGCAGTACTTC.

The CDR3 region has the DNA TGTGCCAGCAGTTTAGACCGGGACAGATACACCGGGGAGCTGTTTTTT. Translating it yields CASSLDRDRYTGELFF. The chain carries TRBV12-3 or TRBV12-4 and TRBJ2-2; 7 bases are a match to TRBD1. The CDR3 is 16 amino acids. The V and J ends lost 1 base and 3 bases, in that order; junction bases with no gene match: 5.

In this sample, this clonotype turned up many times. The rearrangement links TRBV29-1 to TRBJ2-1; D uncertain. Germline V gene data show CDR1 as SQVTM and CDR2 as ANQGSEA. The V gene lost 7 bases and the J gene lost 1 base, with 14 bases spanning the gap. The CDR3 runs 14 residues. CDR3 region: CSANLPTSYNEQFF. CDR3 sequence (DNA): TGCAGCGCCAATCTACCAACTTCCTACAATGAGCAGTTCTTC.

The chain carries TRBV24-1 and TRBJ2-3; TRBD2 aligns across 7 bases. Germline CDR1 is KGHDR and CDR2 is SFDVKD. The CDR3 covers 14 residues. Trimming took 3 bases from V and 4 from J; bases not matched to a gene: 3. DNA for the CDR3: TGTGCCACCAGTGATGGACTAGTGGCAGATACGCAGTATTTT. As protein: CATSDGLVADTQYF.

The V call is TRBV7-3, the J call TRBJ2-6; the D is unclear. Germline assignment: CDR1 SGHTA and CDR2 FQGTGA. The CDR3 totals 12 residues. Trimming removed 5 bases at V and 12 bases at J, with 11 bases between. The CDR3 coding sequence is TGTGCCAGCAGCCCCCCACTCGGCGTCCTGACTTTC. Its translation: CASSPPLGVLTF.

In the case of this clonotype: Just one base apart from a much larger clone, this may be a read error. This chain links TRBV10-3 with TRBJ1-5; D unresolved. Trimming took off 10 bases at V and 11 bases at J, with 21 bases between the two ends. This CDR3 is built from 13 residues. Germline V CDR1 and CDR2: ENHRY, SYGVKD. The CDR3, as DNA: TGTGCCAGCAGCTTAAGTATGGATAGGTCCCAGCATTTT. Translating it yields CASSLSMDRSQHF.

The chain uses TRBV2 and TRBJ1-2; TRBD1 aligns across 7 bases. This CDR3 region has 13 residues. The germline V gene encodes CDR1 SNHLY and CDR2 FYNNEI. The V and J ends lost 6 bases and 8 bases, in that order; junction bases with no gene match: 9. The DNA of the CDR3 is TGTGCCAGCAGCAAGACAGGGCCGGGCGGCTACACCTTC. This encodes CASSKTGPGGYTF.

J is TRBJ2-5 and V is TRBV24-1; no clear D. Between the trimmed V and J ends, which lost 1 base and 6 bases, there was a span of 5 bases. The CDR3 length is 12 residues. Germline-derived CDR1 and CDR2 are KGHDR and SFDVKD. CDR3 sequence: CATSDFLQTQYF. The CDR3 bases are TGTGCCACCAGTGATTTCTTGCAGACCCAGTACTTC.

Note on this clonotype: This sequence may be a read error, since a much larger clone differs from it by one base. This chain joins TRBV6-4 and TRBJ2-2; weak D call: TRBD2 (5 bases). The CDR3 totals 14 residues. V was shortened by 8 bases and J by 5 bases, with 15 bases between the two germline ends. Germline V gene lookup returns CDR1 MRHNA and CDR2 SNTAGT. CDR3 nucleotides: TGTGCCAGCGGTGTTCTAGCTGCAACCGGGGAGCTGTTTTTT. Translating it yields CASGVLAATGELFF.

This clonotype was counted at least ten times. V gene TRBV7-2 combines with J gene TRBJ1-4, with D maybe TRBD1 (5 bases). V dropped 4 bases and J dropped 0 bases, with 9 bases sitting between them. The CDR3 has 15 amino acids. Germline V lookup: CDR1 SGHTA, CDR2 FQGNSA. CDR3 nucleotides: TGTGCCAGCAGCTCCGACAGTGCAACTAATGAAAAACTGTTTTTT. As protein: CASSSDSATNEKLFF.

By share, this clonotype ranks as medium-sized (0.01 to 0.1%). The chain joins TRBV10-3 to TRBJ1-6; TRBD1 matches 9 bases. The CDR3 has 15 residues. CDR1 and CDR2 (germline): ENHRY, SYGVKD. The V segment lost 4 bases and the J segment 10 bases; nucleotides outside the gene matches: 8. CDR3 amino acids: CAISAGQGEGSPLHF. The DNA of the CDR3 is TGTGCCATCAGTGCGGGACAGGGAGAGGGGTCACCCCTCCACTTT.

This clonotype was detected ten times or more. The CDR3 loop is CASSPRTLGTEAFF. DNA for the CDR3: TGCGCCAGCAGCCCCCGGACTCTTGGGACTGAAGCTTTCTTT. The gene calls are TRBV5-1 and TRBJ1-1; D uncertain. V was pared by 4 bases and J by 5 bases, with 15 bases between. The CDR3 consists of 14 residues. Germline V gene sequence: CDR1 SGHRS, CDR2 YFSETQ.

The chain uses TRBV18 and TRBJ1-2; D might be TRBD1 (5 bases). The CDR3 contains 15 residues. The V gene lost 2 bases and the J gene lost 5 bases, with 15 bases spanning the gap. Germline-derived CDR1 and CDR2 are KGHSH and LQKENI. The CDR3, as DNA: TGTGCCAGCTCACCAAGGGCCGACAGCCTATATGGCTACACCTTC. Protein sequence: CASSPRADSLYGYTF.

This chain uses TRBV2 with TRBJ1-2, with TRBD1 matching over 7 bases. The CDR3 length is 14 residues. The ends lost 6 bases at V and 3 bases at J; junction bases unmatched: 7. CDR1 and CDR2 (germline): SNHLY, FYNNEI. This CDR3 reads CASSSGQMDYGYTF. The CDR3 region has the DNA TGTGCCAGCAGCTCGGGACAGATGGACTATGGCTACACCTTC.

The V and J genes are TRBV15 and TRBJ2-2; TRBD1 is a possible D gene (6 bases). CDR1 and CDR2 from the germline V gene are LNHNV and YYDKDF (reference sequence). V was pared by 5 bases and J by 0 bases, with 13 bases between. The CDR3 extends over 16 amino acids. The CDR3 spells CATSLTGTTNTGELFF. The CDR3 bases are TGTGCCACCAGCTTGACCGGGACAACGAACACCGGGGAGCTGTTTTTT.

The rearrangement joins TRBV15 to TRBJ1-4; D is unresolved. The germline V gene has CDR1 LNHNV and CDR2 YYDKDF (reference sequence). The CDR3 sequence is 15 residues long. Trimming cost V 7 bases and J 7 bases, with 19 bases left between them. CDR3 amino acids: CATTPRKVLSEKLFF. The CDR3 region has the DNA TGTGCCACCACCCCCCGAAAGGTCTTGAGTGAAAAACTGTTTTTT. Full variable domain (rest looked up from reference TRBV15 and TRBJ1-4): DAMVIQNPRYQVTQFGKPVTLSCSQTLNHNVMYWYQQKSSQAPKLLFHYYDKDFNNEADTPDNFQSRRPNTSFCFLDIRSPGLGDTAMYLCATTPRKVLSEKLFFGSGTQLSVL.

The genes are TRBV24-1 and TRBJ2-1; weak D call: TRBD2 (7 bases). CDR1 and CDR2 (germline): KGHDR, SFDVKD. The CDR3 extends over 14 amino acids. V was clipped by 8 bases and J by 7 bases, with 17 bases between them. The CDR3 bases are TGTGCCACCAAGTACCGGGGGGCCGGGAATGAGCAGTTCTTC. It codes for CATKYRGAGNEQFF.

In regard to this clonotype: A read error may explain this, as a much larger clone is one base away. This chain links TRBV19 with TRBJ1-2; D is perhaps TRBD1 (5 bases). There are 16 residues in the CDR3. The V end lost 11 bases, the J end lost 3 bases, and 25 bases lay between the germline ends. From germline, CDR1 is LNHDA and CDR2 SQIVND (reference sequence). The CDR3 spells CAGTGGWGQGDYGYTF. The CDR3 DNA sequence: TGTGCCGGTACCGGGGGGTGGGGTCAAGGGGACTATGGCTACACCTTC.

In its sample, this clonotype was seen once. This chain uses TRBV4-3 with TRBJ1-5; D gene uncertain. Germline CDR1 and CDR2: LGHNA and YSLEER. The V end lost 0 bases, the J end lost 1 base, and 7 bases lay between the germline ends. CDR3 length: 15 residues. The DNA of the CDR3 is TGCGCCAGCAGCCAAGAATGGCAGAGCAATCAGCCCCAGCATTTT. Its translation: CASSQEWQSNQPQHF.

The sample holds many counts of this clonotype. V and J are TRBV6-1 and TRBJ2-5; TRBD1 matches 7 bases. With 6 bases clipped from V and 5 bases from J, the junction kept 6 bases outside the gene matches. Germline V gene data show CDR1 as MNHNS and CDR2 as SASEGT. The CDR3 contains 13 residues. The CDR3 DNA reads TGTGCCAGCAGCGCAGGGGGTCGGGAGACCCAGTACTTC. Its protein is CASSAGGRETQYF.

V and J are TRBV19 and TRBJ2-7; 7 nucleotides align to TRBD1. CDR1 LNHDA and CDR2 SQIVND come from the germline V gene (reference sequence). The trim removed 3 bases at V and 1 base at J, leaving 9 bases unmatched. This CDR3 spans 16 amino acids. The CDR3, as DNA: TGTGCCAGTAGTATCCTGCAGGGGGTAGGATCCTACGAGCAGTACTTC. This sequence encodes CASSILQGVGSYEQYF.

This clonotype was counted only a few times. This rearrangement joins TRBV2 to TRBJ1-3; no definite D call. The V end was cut by 6 bases, the J end by 0 bases, with 15 bases between. The CDR3 covers 16 residues. The V gene's germline CDR1 is SNHLY and CDR2 FYNNEI. The CDR3 coding sequence is TGTGCCAGCAGCCCCTGGGTGGGCATCTCTGGAAACACCATATATTTT. As protein: CASSPWVGISGNTIYF. The variable domain in full, completed from reference TRBV2 and TRBJ1-3, reads EPEVTQTPSHQVTQMGQEVILRCVPISNHLYFYWYRQILGQKVEFLVSFYNNEISEKSEIFDDQFSVERPDGSNFTLKIRSTKLEDSAMYFCASSPWVGISGNTIYFGEGSWLTVV.

The chain uses TRBV10-2 and TRBJ2-7; TRBD1 matches 7 bases. Germline CDR1 WSHSY, CDR2 SAAADI. Trimming removed 0 bases from V and 2 bases from J; junction bases left unmatched: 4. The CDR3 has 15 residues. This CDR3 is CASSESSTGAYEQYF. CDR3 DNA: TGCGCCAGCAGTGAGTCTTCTACAGGGGCCTACGAGCAGTACTTC.

The rearrangement joins TRBV19 to TRBJ1-2; D remains unclear. The CDR3 length is 12 residues. Germline values: CDR1 LNHDA, CDR2 SQIVND (reference sequence). Trimming stripped 7 bases from V and 8 bases from J, with 14 bases between. The CDR3 coding sequence is TGTGCCAGTACCGACGTTGGTCGGGGCTACACCTTC. It yields the protein CASTDVGRGYTF.